The 30 T cell receptor beta chains given below trace back to one sample, sequenced in a study of cytomegalovirus exposure and HLA in healthy donors. Use of 60 Vbeta and 13 Jbeta primers characterized the PCR. Generated by immunoSEQ multiplex PCR, the TCRdb table keeps only in-frame clones and is missing some. The table shows roughly 98,000 clones, with more than 55% occurring only once. What was sequenced was PBMCs. These receptors came from a woman in her twenties or thirties in good health and CMV-seropositive.

The chain carries TRBV7-2 and TRBJ2-7, with unresolved D. Germline lookup yields CDR1 SGHTA and CDR2 FQGNSA. The CDR3 loop spans 13 amino acids. V gave up 3 bases and J gave up 4 bases, with 10 bases separating them. CDR3 sequence reads: CASSFAPGYEQYF. As DNA, the CDR3 is TGTGCCAGCAGCTTCGCCCCCGGGTACGAGCAGTACTTC.

V gene TRBV7-3 combines with J gene TRBJ2-2; 9 nucleotides match TRBD2. Germline V CDR1 and CDR2: SGHTA, FQGTGA. This CDR3 is 14 amino acids long. V lost 5 bases, J lost 3 bases, and 1 base stayed unmatched. Written as DNA, the CDR3 is TGTGCCAGCAGCCGCGGGGGGGACACCGGGGAGCTGTTTTTT. Translated: CASSRGGDTGELFF.

The chain uses TRBV25-1 and TRBJ1-2, with 7 bases identical to TRBD1. The V segment lost 4 bases and the J segment 5 bases; nucleotides outside the gene matches: 7. The CDR3 covers 14 residues. The germline CDR1 and CDR2 sequences are MGHDK and SYGVNS. The CDR3 DNA is TGTGCCAGCAGTGGTACAGGGGCGCAATATGGCTACACCTTC. Translated: CASSGTGAQYGYTF.

This rearrangement joins TRBV2 to TRBJ2-3; 9 bases align to TRBD1. Germline trimming cut 9 bases from V and 3 bases from J; bases unmatched to any gene: 10. Germline CDR1 and CDR2: SNHLY and FYNNEI. The CDR3 has 15 residues. CDR3 region: CARSRDREGTDTQYF. CDR3 DNA: TGTGCCAGGAGCCGGGACAGGGAGGGTACAGATACGCAGTATTTT.

The CDR3: CAWGQGGDPPQHF. CDR3 DNA sequence: TGTGCCTGGGGGCAGGGGGGAGATCCGCCCCAGCATTTT. The chain couples TRBV30 to TRBJ1-5; TRBD1 agrees at 7 bases. This CDR3 has 13 amino acids. V was clipped by 5 bases and J by 9 bases; unmatched bases: 10. CDR1 is GTSNPN and CDR2 is SVGIG in the germline V gene (reference sequence).

V and J are TRBV2 and TRBJ2-3; D is ambiguous. The CDR3 contains 14 residues. The V and J ends lost 5 bases and 1 base respectively, with 10 bases between them. Germline loops: CDR1 SNHLY, CDR2 FYNNEI. The CDR3 region has the DNA TGTGCCAGCAGTTCCACTTCCCGCACAGATACGCAGTATTTT. It yields the protein CASSSTSRTDTQYF.

This rearrangement joins TRBV5-1 to TRBJ2-1, with D possibly TRBD2 on 6 matching bases. This CDR3 has 16 residues. Germline assignment: CDR1 SGHRS and CDR2 YFSETQ. V dropped 0 bases and J dropped 0 bases, with 10 bases sitting between them. The CDR3 nucleotides read TGCGCCAGCAGCTTGGAGGCGGGAAGCTCCTACAATGAGCAGTTCTTC. It specifies CASSLEAGSSYNEQFF.

This chain uses TRBV20-1 with TRBJ1-2, with D unclear. V lost 8 bases, J lost 6 bases, and 13 bases lay in between. CDR3 length: 11 amino acids. CDR1 and CDR2 from the germline V gene are DFQATT and SNEGSKA (reference sequence). The CDR3 is CSPVAVNGYTF. In DNA form, the CDR3 reads TGCAGTCCTGTGGCGGTGAATGGCTACACCTTC.

The V call is TRBV6-5, the J call TRBJ2-7; 8 positions agree with TRBD1. CDR3 size: 15 residues. Germline V CDR1 and CDR2: MNHEY, SVGAGI. The trim removed 4 bases at V and 0 bases at J, leaving 5 bases unmatched. The CDR3 DNA follows: TGTGCCAGCAGTTCCCAGGACAGGGTCTCCTACGAGCAGTACTTC. Its protein product is CASSSQDRVSYEQYF.

The chain carries TRBV7-8 and TRBJ1-2; no reliable D call. The CDR3 loop spans 17 amino acids. V shed 5 bases and J shed 4 bases, with 23 bases lying between them. The V gene's germline CDR1 is SGHVS and CDR2 FQNEAQ. The CDR3 DNA reads as TGTGCCAGCAGCCAAGCCTGGCGGGCCAGCCCAGGCTATGGCTACACCTTC. This gives the protein CASSQAWRASPGYGYTF.

The chain joins TRBV9 to TRBJ1-6; unclear D gene. Germline assignment: CDR1 SGDLS and CDR2 YYNGEE. The CDR3 sequence is 16 residues long. Trimming cost V 3 bases and J 6 bases, with 16 bases left between them. CDR3 nucleotides: TGTGCCAGCAGCGCCCGTCCAGGTGGCAGTAATTCACCCCTCCACTTT. Translating it yields CASSARPGGSNSPLHF.

This clone has just a few counts. The rearrangement joins TRBV4-1 to TRBJ1-4; D call uncertain. Germline V lookup: CDR1 MGHRA, CDR2 YSYEKL. CDR3 length equals 17 residues. Between the trimmed V and J ends, which lost 4 bases and 0 bases, there was a span of 15 bases. CDR3 in amino acids: CASSPTEGSATNEKLFF. CDR3 bases: TGCGCCAGCAGCCCCACTGAGGGCAGTGCAACTAATGAAAAACTGTTTTTT.

This clone has more than one count but fewer than ten. Sequence at one end of the junction differs from germline and may be a read error. J is TRBJ2-1 and V is TRBV27, with D perhaps TRBD2 (5 bases). CDR3 length equals 14 residues. The germline V gene encodes CDR1 MNHEY and CDR2 SMNVEV (reference sequence). The CDR3 is CASSLSASYDEQFF. The CDR3 DNA follows: TGTGCCAGCAGTTTATCCGCTAGCTACGATGAGCAGTTCTTC.

The chain is built from TRBV18 and TRBJ2-3; maybe TRBD1 (6 bases). The CDR3 runs 16 residues. The germline gives CDR1 KGHSH, CDR2 LQKENI. Trimming took off 3 bases at V and 4 bases at J, with 17 bases between the two ends. The CDR3 loop is CASSPLPSRGADTQYF. The CDR3 DNA reads as TGTGCCAGCTCACCTCTTCCCAGCAGGGGCGCAGATACGCAGTATTTT.

This chain uses TRBV2 with TRBJ2-5; maybe TRBD1 (6 bases). The germline V gene encodes CDR1 SNHLY and CDR2 FYNNEI. This CDR3 has 14 residues. Trimming removed 7 bases from V and 0 bases from J, with 12 bases in between. The CDR3 region is CASTATGNQETQYF. CDR3 DNA sequence: TGTGCCAGCACCGCGACAGGAAACCAAGAGACCCAGTACTTC.

This chain links TRBV7-6 with TRBJ2-3, with D maybe TRBD1 (6 bases). The CDR3 has 16 amino acids. V shed 5 bases and J shed 0 bases, with 15 bases lying between them. Germline loops: CDR1 SGHVS, CDR2 FNYEAQ. CDR3 region: CASSARTADSTDTQYF. In DNA form, the CDR3 reads TGTGCCAGCAGCGCCCGGACAGCCGATAGCACAGATACGCAGTATTTT.

The chain recombines TRBV6-5 with TRBJ1-5; possibly TRBD1 for D (5 bases). CDR1 and CDR2 from the germline V gene are MNHEY and SVGAGI. The CDR3 contains 13 residues. V lost 2 bases to trimming and J lost 9 bases, with 11 bases between them. The CDR3 sequence is CASSYGGHRPQHF. DNA of the CDR3: TGTGCCAGCAGTTACGGCGGACACCGGCCCCAGCATTTT.

A few counts support this clone. The rearrangement uses TRBV2 and TRBJ1-2; D remains unclear. The germline V gene encodes CDR1 SNHLY and CDR2 FYNNEI. CDR3 length equals 13 residues. V lost 3 bases and J 5 bases, leaving 10 bases between the germline ends. CDR3 region: CASSDDSQYGYTF. The CDR3 region has the DNA TGTGCCAGCAGTGACGACTCACAATATGGCTACACCTTC.

The gene calls are TRBV19 and TRBJ1-5, with D maybe TRBD1 (6 bases). The germline gives CDR1 LNHDA, CDR2 SQIVND (reference sequence). The CDR3 has 16 amino acids. Trimming stripped 3 bases from V and 3 bases from J, with 15 bases between. CDR3 bases: TGTGCCAGTAGTATTAGAGCACAGGGTTCCAATCAGCCCCAGCATTTT. Protein: CASSIRAQGSNQPQHF. The variable domain in full, completed from reference TRBV19 and TRBJ1-5, reads DGGITQSPKYLFRKEGQNVTLSCEQNLNHDAMYWYRQDPGQGLRLIYYSQIVNDFQKGDIAEGYSVSREKKESFPLTVTSAQKNPTAFYLCASSIRAQGSNQPQHFGDGTRLSIL.

This chain joins TRBV15 and TRBJ2-5; the match to TRBD2 covers 8 bases. The J call is in doubt because the DNA end fits TRBJ2-7 better. The V gene's germline CDR1 is LNHNV and CDR2 YYDKDF (reference sequence). CDR3 length: 14 residues. CDR3 nucleotide sequence: TGTGCCACCAGCACCACTAGCGGAACCTACGAGCAGTACTTC. The encoded protein is CATSTTSGTYEQYF.

This clone was picked up a small number of times. This chain connects TRBV5-4 to TRBJ1-2, with TRBD1 matching over 10 bases. The CDR3 runs to 15 residues. Germline trimming cut 10 bases from V and 6 bases from J; bases unmatched to any gene: 15. Germline V gives CDR1 SGHNT, CDR2 YYREEE (reference sequence). The CDR3 nucleotides read TGTGCCGGAGCCCTTGGGACAGGGGTGTCGAATGGCTACACCTTC. The encoded protein is CAGALGTGVSNGYTF.

The chain has TRBV19 and TRBJ2-5, with D tentatively TRBD2 (6 bases). The CDR3 is made up of 15 amino acids. From germline, CDR1 is LNHDA and CDR2 SQIVND (reference sequence). The V end was cut by 4 bases, the J end by 2 bases, with 14 bases between. This chain's CDR3 is CASSKSSALQETQYF. The CDR3, as DNA: TGTGCCAGTAGTAAGTCTAGCGCCTTGCAAGAGACCCAGTACTTC.

The chain uses TRBV18 and TRBJ2-7; maybe TRBD1 (5 bases). The CDR3 loop spans 14 amino acids. Germline CDR1 KGHSH, CDR2 LQKENI. V dropped 4 bases and J dropped 0 bases, with 10 bases sitting between them. CDR3 sequence reads: CASSLTTVSYEQYF. DNA for the CDR3: TGTGCCAGCTCACTCACGACAGTCTCCTACGAGCAGTACTTC.

This clone was observed a handful of times. This chain uses TRBV19 with TRBJ1-5; perhaps TRBD1 as D (5 bases). Germline V gives CDR1 LNHDA, CDR2 SQIVND (reference sequence). Trimming pared 4 bases from V and 5 bases from J, leaving 15 bases between. CDR3 length: 15 amino acids. In DNA, the CDR3 is TGTGCCAGTAGTACGGGCTGGGGGGGTGATCAGCCCCAGCATTTT. Encoded protein: CASSTGWGGDQPQHF.

In nucleotides, the CDR3 is TGTGCCAGCAGTCCCTACTTAGCGGGGGGGCCAGAGACCCAGTACTTC. Residues: CASSPYLAGGPETQYF. The V call is TRBV27, the J call TRBJ2-5, with 11 bases lining up with TRBD2. Germline V gives CDR1 MNHEY, CDR2 SMNVEV (reference sequence). The CDR3 sequence is 16 residues long. After removal of 5 bases from V and 4 bases from J, the junction contained 9 bases not matched to a gene.

The DNA of the CDR3 is TGCAGCGGTAGCGGGGGGGCCGCTGCAGATACGCAGTATTTT. The encoded protein is CSGSGGAAADTQYF. The chain uses TRBV29-1 and TRBJ2-3; 11 bases are shared with TRBD2. The ends lost 7 bases at V and 4 bases at J; junction bases unmatched: 7. Germline V CDR1 and CDR2: SQVTM, ANQGSEA. CDR3 size: 14 residues.

The chain recombines TRBV7-6 with TRBJ2-3; D is unresolved. Trimming shortened V by 7 bases and J by 0 bases, and 5 bases separated the two germline ends. The length of the CDR3 is 12 residues. CDR1 and CDR2 from the germline V gene are SGHVS and FNYEAQ. The CDR3 DNA reads TGTGCCAGCACTTCTAGCACAGATACGCAGTATTTT. The encoded protein is CASTSSTDTQYF.

The rearrangement links TRBV10-3 to TRBJ2-7; the match to TRBD2 covers 8 bases. With V trimmed by 10 bases and J by 2 bases, 4 bases remained unmatched. Germline values: CDR1 ENHRY, CDR2 SYGVKD. This CDR3 is 12 amino acids long. CDR3 residues: CATGRETYEQYF. CDR3 nucleotide sequence: TGTGCCACCGGGAGGGAGACCTACGAGCAGTACTTC.

The chain has TRBV7-9 and TRBJ2-1, with 7 bases identical to TRBD1. The V gene end was trimmed by 8 bases and the J gene end by 7 bases; junction bases not matched to a gene: 23. The CDR3 has 18 amino acids. Germline V gene lookup returns CDR1 SEHNR and CDR2 FQNEAQ (reference sequence). The CDR3 nucleotides read TGTGCCAGCGGGCCAATAGGAGTCGGGACAGAGGGGAGTAATGAGCAGTTCTTC. Its protein is CASGPIGVGTEGSNEQFF.

The chain uses TRBV15 and TRBJ1-1, with 10 bases lining up with TRBD1. Germline assignment: CDR1 LNHNV and CDR2 YYDKDF (reference sequence). J was trimmed by 2 bases and V by 9 bases; bases with no gene match: 6. CDR3 length: 14 residues. The CDR3, as DNA: TGTGCCACGGACAGGGGGACCCTCAACACTGAAGCTTTCTTT. Translated: CATDRGTLNTEAFF. Full variable domain (outside the CDR3, taken from reference TRBV15 and TRBJ1-1): DAMVIQNPRYQVTQFGKPVTLSCSQTLNHNVMYWYQQKSSQAPKLLFHYYDKDFNNEADTPDNFQSRRPNTSFCFLDIRSPGLGDTAMYLCATDRGTLNTEAFFGQGTRLTVV.